The clone carrying this T cell receptor (beta chain) appeared many times. TCRdb independently ran MiXCR on the 5' RACE reads; one entry per CDR3 protein. The sample shows over 60,000 distinct CDR3 sequences, around 4.8% of them seen only once. The sample originates from a study of neurological immune-mediated disorders. The CDR3 length is 15 residues. V was clipped by 3 bases and J by 3 bases; unmatched bases: 1. Germline-derived CDR1 and CDR2 are KGHDR and SFDVKD. This chain uses TRBV24-1 with TRBJ2-1; 10 bases agree with TRBD2. Material for sequencing was PBMCs. The TCR was taken from a woman aged 50 to 60 with multiple sclerosis. The CDR3: CATSDLAGDYNEQFF. CDR3 nucleotides: TGTGCCACCAGTGATCTAGCGGGGGACTACAATGAGCAGTTCTTC.